Sequencing of this T cell receptor (beta chain) was carried out in a study of blood T cell repertoires in COVID-19. Data came from immunoSEQ multiplex PCR; TCRdb stores just in-frame clones and leaves some out. The sample holds about 110,000 clones, approximately 85% seen once. Trimming took 6 bases from V and 6 from J, leaving 12 bases between them. From germline, CDR1 is SQVTM and CDR2 ANQGSEA. This CDR3 comprises 12 residues. This receptor was taken from a human donor in a cohort sampled during active COVID-19. Sequencing was performed on peripheral blood. The chain has TRBV29-1 and TRBJ1-3; D not certain. CDR3 DNA sequence: TGCAGCGTAGTAGCGCCCGAAAACACCATATATTTT. Residues: CSVVAPENTIYF.